Listed below are T cell receptor beta chains from one sample, sequenced in a study of graft-versus-host responses after intestinal transplantation. Their antigens remain unidentified. The protocol was immunoSEQ multiplex PCR, while the TCRdb copy is restricted to in-frame clones and leaves out a portion. This table has over 100,000 clones, approximately 96% appearing once. Sample: unstimulated CD8+ T cells sorted from spleen or lymph node cells, taken before intestinal transplant. These receptors came from a human donor who received an intestinal transplant. CDR3s include the opening cysteine and the closing phenylalanine or tryptophan.

V: TRBV27
J: TRBJ2-7
CDR3: CASGQGSSYEQYF

V: TRBV2
J: TRBJ1-1
CDR3: CASVRLTEAFF

V: TRBV7-9
J: TRBJ1-2
CDR3: CASIGTAYGYTF

V: TRBV25-1
J: TRBJ2-7
CDR3: CASSQGPYEQYF

V: TRBV2
J: TRBJ1-3
CDR3: CASTSNVNSGNTIYF

V: TRBV28
J: .
CDR3: CASNSIQESYEQYF

V: TRBV4-3
J: TRBJ2-7
CDR3: CASSQDTGSYEQYF

V: TRBV18
J: TRBJ2-3
CDR3: CASSPRGADTQYF

V: TRBV9
J: TRBJ2-1
CDR3: CASSGGPPYNEQFF

V: TRBV9
J: TRBJ2-3
CDR3: CASSEWVSTDTQYF

V: TRBV28
J: TRBJ2-1
CDR3: CASSYGRPRDNEQFF

V: TRBV19
J: TRBJ2-5
CDR3: CASSIGGETQYF

V: TRBV15
J: TRBJ2-3
CDR3: CATSGTGRPAQSDTQYF

V: TRBV7-8
J: TRBJ2-1
CDR3: CASSYYSGDYTMYNEQFF

V: TRBV10-3
J: .
CDR3: CAISEGASYEQYF

V: TRBV30
J: TRBJ2-3
CDR3: CAWSGGSTDTQYF